Listed here are 10 T cell receptor beta chains from one sample, sequenced in a study of immune evolution from preneoplasia to lung adenocarcinoma. Here immunoSEQ multiplex PCR was the method, and the copy in TCRdb shows in-frame clones only, minus some. The sample shows a few thousand clones, roughly 88% of them seen only once. The specimen was FFPE lung adenocarcinoma in situ tissue. All receptors come from a person between 60 and 79 years old with lung adenocarcinoma.

The chain carries TRBV19 and TRBJ2-7; 9 nucleotides agree with TRBD2. The germline V gene has CDR1 LNHDA and CDR2 SQIVND (reference sequence). Unmatched junction bases numbered 6, after V lost 1 base and J lost 5 bases. The CDR3 length is 15 residues. The CDR3 bases are TGTGCCAGTAGTATAGGTGTGGGACTAGCCGACGAGCAGTACTTC. This sequence encodes CASSIGVGLADEQYF. Full variable domain (remainder filled in from reference TRBV19 and TRBJ2-7): DGGITQSPKYLFRKEGQNVTLSCEQNLNHDAMYWYRQDPGQGLRLIYYSQIVNDFQKGDIAEGYSVSREKKESFPLTVTSAQKNPTAFYLCASSIGVGLADEQYFGPGTRLTVT.

V and J are TRBV5-1 and TRBJ1-1, with 9 bases identical to TRBD1. The ends lost 4 bases at V and 5 bases at J; junction bases unmatched: 6. This CDR3 has 14 residues. Germline V gene data show CDR1 as SGHRS and CDR2 as YFSETQ. The CDR3 DNA sequence: TGCGCCAGCAGCGGTGGGACAGGGACAACTGAAGCTTTCTTT. Translation gives CASSGGTGTTEAFF.

The rearrangement joins TRBV2 to TRBJ2-7, with D perhaps given as TRBD1 or TRBD2 (5 bases each). This CDR3 spans 15 amino acids. Trimming shortened V by 8 bases and J by 3 bases, and 20 bases separated the two germline ends. CDR1 is SNHLY, CDR2 FYNNEI, per germline. CDR3 loop: CASLPVRGDGYEQYF. The CDR3 coding sequence is TGTGCCAGCCTCCCGGTTCGGGGCGATGGCTACGAGCAGTACTTC.

The chain is built from TRBV9 and TRBJ1-6; D possibly corresponds to TRBD1 (6 bases). The germline V and J ends were trimmed by 0 bases and 7 bases, with 11 bases remaining between them. CDR1 and CDR2 (germline): SGDLS, YYNGEE. The CDR3 contains 15 residues. CDR3 region: CASSVATDSNSPLHF. CDR3 in DNA: TGTGCCAGCAGCGTAGCGACGGACAGCAATTCACCCCTCCACTTT.

The chain combines TRBV28 with TRBJ1-1; 8 bases are shared with TRBD1. CDR3 size: 14 residues. Germline V gene sequence: CDR1 MDHEN, CDR2 SYDVKM. With V trimmed by 3 bases and J by 1 base, 1 base remained unmatched. The CDR3 coding sequence is TGTGCCAGCAGTTTCGGACAGGGGAACACTGAAGCTTTCTTT. Amino acid sequence: CASSFGQGNTEAFF.

As for this clone: Germline and junction disagree at one end, which may indicate a read error. V and J are TRBV4-2 and TRBJ1-4, with 7 bases that match TRBD1. CDR1 LGHNA and CDR2 YNFKEQ come from the germline V gene. The CDR3 contains 14 residues. The CDR3 loop is CANSQGGGGEKLFF. CDR3 nucleotides: TGTGCCAACAGCCAAGGAGGGGGCGGAGAAAAACTGTTTTTT.

This clone was counted a few times. The chain's CDR3 is CASRTLAGVSSYEQYF. The CDR3 DNA sequence: TGTGCCAGCAGGACGCTAGCGGGGGTGAGCTCCTACGAGCAGTACTTC. The gene calls are TRBV6-6 and TRBJ2-7, with 10 bases lining up with TRBD2. Losses at the gene ends were 6 bases for V and 0 bases for J; bases not matched to a gene: 8. In germline, CDR1 is MNHNY, CDR2 SVGAGI (reference sequence). The CDR3 is 16 amino acids.

This clone was seen only a few times. The V call is TRBV5-6, the J call TRBJ1-1; 9 positions match TRBD1. V was clipped by 6 bases and J by 8 bases; unmatched bases: 17. The CDR3 sequence is 16 residues long. Germline CDR1 SGHDT, CDR2 YYEEEE. CDR3 in amino acids: CASTFWLGQGIQEAFF. DNA for the CDR3: TGTGCCAGCACCTTTTGGCTTGGACAGGGGATCCAGGAAGCTTTCTTT.

In DNA form, the CDR3 reads TGTGCCAGAAGAAAGATCGGAGCCGAGCAGTACTTC. This gives the protein CARRKIGAEQYF. V usage is TRBV2 and J usage is TRBJ2-7; D unclear. From germline, CDR1 is SNHLY and CDR2 FYNNEI. The CDR3 extends over 12 amino acids. The ends were cut back, 9 bases at V and 6 bases at J, with 15 bases in the middle.

The chain links TRBV12-5 to TRBJ2-1; D tentatively reads TRBD1 or TRBD2 (5 bases each). The V end was cut by 7 bases, the J end by 6 bases, with 19 bases between. The CDR3 contains 15 residues. CDR1 and CDR2 from the germline V gene are LGHNT and FRNRAP. Here the CDR3 reads CASARPGTLINEQFF. In DNA form, the CDR3 reads TGTGCTAGTGCCCGTCCCGGGACCTTAATCAATGAGCAGTTCTTC.